These 18 T cell receptor beta chains originate from one sample sequenced in a study of blood T cells in healthy people across ages. A J-beta primer mix and a sample-barcoded 5' primer were used in a second PCR of roughly 6 to 11 cycles. TCRdb re-derived calls from the 5' RACE reads in MiXCR, one entry per CDR3 protein. The table includes 900,000 to 950,000 distinct CDR3 sequences, 29% detected once. This sample also belongs to another study, concerning T cells of mothers and their children.

The sequencing sample was made of blood. These receptors all come from a woman aged 40 to 50 in good health.

This clonotype was counted only a few times. This chain connects TRBV20-1 to TRBJ2-2; 10 nucleotides agree with TRBD1. CDR3 size: 15 residues. The ends lost 4 bases at V and 2 bases at J; junction bases unmatched: 4. CDR1 DFQATT and CDR2 SNEGSKA come from the germline V gene (reference sequence). The CDR3, as DNA: TGCAGTGCTATTGACAGGGGGCTAAACACCGGGGAGCTGTTTTTT. This codes for CSAIDRGLNTGELFF.

This clonotype turned up a few times. This chain connects TRBV4-2 to TRBJ1-4; no firm D call. In germline, CDR1 is LGHNA, CDR2 YNFKEQ. V lost 1 base to trimming and J lost 8 bases, with 17 bases between them. The CDR3 length is 16 residues. The CDR3 nucleotides are TGTGCCAGCAGCCAAGGTGCCCGGGGAGGAGAGGAAAAACTGTTTTTT. Translated, it gives CASSQGARGGEEKLFF.

The rearrangement links TRBV7-9 to TRBJ1-2; D unresolved. This CDR3 is built from 14 residues. CDR1 is SEHNR and CDR2 is FQNEAQ in the germline V gene (reference sequence). V dropped 5 bases and J dropped 2 bases, with 12 bases sitting between them. The CDR3 is CASSLDLVNYGYTF. DNA of the CDR3: TGTGCCAGCAGCCTCGACTTGGTCAACTATGGCTACACCTTC.

The chain employs TRBV12-3 or TRBV12-4 and TRBJ2-2; D may match TRBD1 or TRBD2 (5 bases each). Between the trimmed V and J ends, which lost 5 bases and 7 bases, there was a span of 14 bases. The CDR3 spans 14 residues. CDR3 protein: CASSPLEGIGELFF. CDR3 coding DNA: TGTGCCAGCAGTCCACTTGAGGGGATCGGGGAGCTGTTTTTT.

This clonotype has at least ten counts. The DNA for the CDR3 is TGTGCCAGCAGTTTATTCGACAGTCAGCTGGGGTACGAGCAGTACTTC. Amino acids: CASSLFDSQLGYEQYF. The chain joins TRBV27 to TRBJ2-7; tentative D call: TRBD1 (5 bases). This CDR3 is 16 amino acids long. Germline loops: CDR1 MNHEY, CDR2 SMNVEV (reference sequence). The V and J ends lost 1 base and 4 bases respectively, with 17 bases between them.

The chain joins TRBV2 to TRBJ1-4; 9 nucleotides line up with TRBD1. V lost 5 bases to trimming and J lost 7 bases; unmatched junction nucleotides: 8. The CDR3 is made up of 15 amino acids. Germline V gene lookup returns CDR1 SNHLY and CDR2 FYNNEI. The CDR3 bases are TGTGCCAGCAGTAAAGGACAGGGGTATAGTGAAAAACTGTTTTTT. This codes for CASSKGQGYSEKLFF. The whole variable domain, filled in from reference TRBV2 and TRBJ1-4, reads EPEVTQTPSHQVTQMGQEVILRCVPISNHLYFYWYRQILGQKVEFLVSFYNNEISEKSEIFDDQFSVERPDGSNFTLKIRSTKLEDSAMYFCASSKGQGYSEKLFFGSGTQLSVL.

The V gene is TRBV9, the J gene TRBJ2-1, with 10 nucleotides matching TRBD1. The CDR3 runs 16 residues. CDR1 is SGDLS, CDR2 YYNGEE, per germline. With 3 bases clipped from V and 3 bases from J, the junction kept 6 bases outside the gene matches. The CDR3 here is CASSAGTGVDYNEQFF. The CDR3 nucleotides read TGTGCCAGCAGCGCCGGGACAGGGGTAGACTACAATGAGCAGTTCTTC.

This clonotype showed up many times. CDR3 in DNA: TGTGCCAGCAGAACGGGACTAAACACCGGGGAGCTGTTTTTT. This sequence encodes CASRTGLNTGELFF. The chain joins TRBV7-2 to TRBJ2-2; the match to TRBD2 covers 7 bases. Germline CDR1 SGHTA, CDR2 FQGNSA. With 6 bases clipped from V and 2 bases from J, the junction kept 3 bases outside the gene matches. The CDR3 covers 14 residues.

Regarding this clonotype: This may arise from a read error, as a much more abundant clone is one base away. The genes are TRBV9 and TRBJ1-2, with a weak D call TRBD1 (5 bases). Germline CDR1 SGDLS, CDR2 YYNGEE. This CDR3 spans 13 amino acids. The CDR3 protein is CTSRSRQHYGYTF. The CDR3 bases are TGTACCAGCAGGTCTAGACAGCACTATGGCTACACCTTC.

Comment on this clonotype: At one of its ends the junction is not consistent with the germline gene, which may arise from a read error. The chain recombines TRBV3-1 with TRBJ2-7; D gene ambiguous. This CDR3 spans 15 amino acids. From germline, CDR1 is LGHDT and CDR2 YNNKEL (reference sequence). The CDR3 spells CVSSQGGATSYEQYF. The CDR3 DNA reads TGTGTCAGCAGCCAAGGTGGAGCTACCTCCTACGAGCAGTACTTC.

This clonotype showed up just a few times. The CDR3 DNA is TGCGCCAGCAGCTTGGAGGGGGACCGGCCCCAGCATTTT. It specifies CASSLEGDRPQHF. The chain employs TRBV5-1 and TRBJ1-5; TRBD1 might be the D (6 bases). CDR3 length equals 13 residues. Germline V lookup: CDR1 SGHRS, CDR2 YFSETQ. Trimming shortened V by 0 bases and J by 9 bases, and 10 bases separated the two germline ends.

This clonotype has at least ten counts. This rearrangement joins TRBV9 to TRBJ1-6; possible D gene TRBD1, 6 bases. Trimming took off 9 bases at V and 8 bases at J, with 15 bases between the two ends. This CDR3 has 13 residues. Germline values: CDR1 SGDLS, CDR2 YYNGEE. Here the CDR3 reads CANSQGSDSPLHF. The CDR3 DNA is TGTGCCAACTCACAGGGCTCCGATTCACCCCTCCACTTT.

The V and J genes are TRBV9 and TRBJ2-7, with D perhaps matching TRBD2 (6 bases). V was trimmed by 3 bases and J by 2 bases, leaving 15 bases between them. The CDR3 is made up of 15 amino acids. Germline CDR1 reads SGDLS; CDR2 reads YYNGEE. CDR3 protein: CASSANHGGAYEQYF. CDR3 in DNA: TGTGCCAGCAGCGCAAACCACGGGGGAGCCTACGAGCAGTACTTC.

The sample holds many counts of this clonotype. The chain combines TRBV7-9 with TRBJ1-1; unclear D gene. V was pared by 1 base and J by 4 bases, with 10 bases between. CDR3 length: 14 amino acids. Germline values: CDR1 SEHNR, CDR2 FQNEAQ (reference sequence). The CDR3 region is CASSLEGLPTEAFF. The CDR3 DNA follows: TGTGCCAGCAGCTTAGAAGGGCTACCCACTGAAGCTTTCTTT. Full variable domain (rest looked up from reference TRBV7-9 and TRBJ1-1): DTGVSQNPRHKITKRGQNVTFRCDPISEHNRLYWYRQTLGQGPEFLTYFQNEAQLEKSRLLSDRFSAERPKGSFSTLEIQRTEQGDSAMYLCASSLEGLPTEAFFGQGTRLTVV.

The V call is TRBV20-1, the J call TRBJ1-5; 8 bases line up with TRBD1. With V trimmed by 6 bases and J by 4 bases, 11 bases remained unmatched. In germline, CDR1 is DFQATT, CDR2 SNEGSKA (reference sequence). The CDR3 has 15 amino acids. CDR3 amino acids: CSATETGGRNQPQHF. DNA for the CDR3: TGCAGTGCCACAGAAACAGGGGGGAGAAATCAGCCCCAGCATTTT.

This clonotype was counted ten times or more. For the CDR3, the DNA is TGTGCCACCAGCAGAGGCGGTAACAATGAGCAGTTCTTC. This translates into CATSRGGNNEQFF. This chain joins TRBV15 and TRBJ2-1; D not resolved. Germline CDR1 LNHNV, CDR2 YYDKDF (reference sequence). Trimming took off 1 base at V and 5 bases at J, with 6 bases between the two ends. The CDR3 contains 13 residues.

This sequence joins TRBV7-6 and TRBJ1-1, with 8 positions matching TRBD1. The germline V gene encodes CDR1 SGHVS and CDR2 FNYEAQ. J was trimmed by 2 bases and V by 1 base; bases with no gene match: 6. This CDR3 contains 16 residues. CDR3: CASSLVSDRGNTEAFF. DNA of the CDR3: TGTGCCAGCAGCTTAGTCTCCGACAGGGGCAACACTGAAGCTTTCTTT.

The CDR3 sequence: CSARSGGPRETQYF. DNA of the CDR3: TGCAGTGCTAGAAGCGGGGGGCCGAGGGAGACCCAGTACTTC. The rearrangement uses TRBV20-1 and TRBJ2-5; the match to TRBD2 covers 9 bases. This CDR3 is built from 14 residues. V lost 2 bases and J lost 5; bases outside the gene matches: 6. CDR1 is DFQATT, CDR2 SNEGSKA, per germline (reference sequence).